Sequencing of this T cell receptor beta chain was carried out in a study of shared clonotypes between healthy human individuals. CDR1 and CDR2 (germline): KGHSH, LQKENI. Trimming removed 2 bases from V and 2 bases from J; junction bases left unmatched: 0. This CDR3 comprises 14 residues. Data came from immunoSEQ multiplex PCR; TCRdb stores just in-frame clones and leaves some out. The data show over a million clones, roughly 96% seen once. Whole-study results and caveats: Clonotype sharing among donors was thought likely to change with sequencing depth. Naive subsets generally had larger estimated richness than memory subsets.

With respect to this clone: Its antigen remains unidentified. Other DNA sequences in this sample translate to the same CDR3.

The sequenced material came from naive CD4+ T cells sorted from blood. This sample's subset: CD45RA+ positively selected. This clonotype originated in a man aged 25 to 45 in good health. V is TRBV18 and J is TRBJ2-5; 9 bases match TRBD2. The CDR3 nucleotides read TGTGCCAGCTCACCAACTAGCGGGCAAGAGACCCAGTACTTC. Translating gives CASSPTSGQETQYF.